The entry that follows covers one T cell receptor beta chain sequence. Only in-frame clones appear in the TCRdb table, and some are missing; sequencing was by immunoSEQ multiplex PCR. The sample contains some 100,000 clones, approximately 74% of which appear only once. Trimming removed 3 bases from V and 2 bases from J, with 16 bases in between. The CDR3 consists of 16 residues. Germline-derived CDR1 and CDR2 are MNHNS and SASEGT. This entry is derived from a study of blood T cell repertoires in COVID-19. The chain combines TRBV6-1 with TRBJ2-5; D possibly corresponds to TRBD2 (6 bases). The specimen was peripheral blood. The origin of this receptor is a man in his 70s with COVID-19, enrolled during active disease. Here the CDR3 DNA reads TGTGCCAGCAGTGATCCGGGACTTAGATTTCAAGAGACCCAGTACTTC. This codes for CASSDPGLRFQETQYF.